The 6 T cell receptor beta chains in this list originate from one sample, sequenced in a study of early T cells in non-severe SARS-CoV-2 infection. MiXCR, applied by TCRdb to the 5' RACE reads, yields one record per CDR3 protein. The sample gives more than 25,000 distinct CDR3 sequences, about 4.3% of which show up once; approximately 5.3% is in the top ten. The sequenced sample was whole blood, obtained at baseline. Receptors originate from an adult who was a healthcare worker with PCR-confirmed SARS-CoV-2 infection or an uninfected control (not recorded which).

This clonotype was found many times. The chain links TRBV7-9 to TRBJ2-3, with D unclear. V dropped 8 bases and J dropped 0 bases, with 12 bases sitting between them. This CDR3 spans 14 amino acids. The V gene's germline CDR1 is SEHNR and CDR2 FQNEAQ (reference sequence). CDR3 DNA sequence: TGTGCCAGCCCCGGCGTTTCGAGCACAGATACGCAGTATTTT. Protein product: CASPGVSSTDTQYF. The full variable domain, in which reference TRBV7-9 and TRBJ2-3 provide the parts outside the CDR3, is DTGVSQNPRHKITKRGQNVTFRCDPISEHNRLYWYRQTLGQGPEFLTYFQNEAQLEKSRLLSDRFSAERPKGSFSTLEIQRTEQGDSAMYLCASPGVSSTDTQYFGPGTRLTVL.

This clonotype was detected ten times or more. This chain joins TRBV12-3 or TRBV12-4 and TRBJ2-5; D may be TRBD1 or TRBD2 (6 bases each). Trimming took off 5 bases at V and 0 bases at J, with 19 bases between the two ends. The CDR3 extends over 17 amino acids. CDR3 sequence (DNA): TGTGCCAGCAGTACGCCGGAGGGACAAATGTACCAAGAGACCCAGTACTTC. As protein: CASSTPEGQMYQETQYF.

This clonotype was observed a few times. This sequence joins TRBV7-9 and TRBJ2-7; D possibly corresponds to TRBD2 (5 bases). V lost 5 bases to trimming and J lost 5 bases, with 25 bases between them. The germline V gene has CDR1 SEHNR and CDR2 FQNEAQ (reference sequence). The CDR3 spans 17 residues. The CDR3 loop is CASSAVKGFLNGDEQYF. The CDR3 DNA reads TGTGCCAGCAGCGCAGTGAAGGGATTTCTAAACGGGGACGAGCAGTACTTC.

In this sample, this clonotype turned up many times. The chain combines TRBV10-3 with TRBJ2-3; a possible D gene is TRBD2 (6 bases). V gave up 5 bases and J gave up 4 bases, with 19 bases separating them. Germline V gene lookup returns CDR1 ENHRY and CDR2 SYGVKD. The CDR3 runs 16 residues. The CDR3 DNA sequence: TGTGCCATCAGTCGCACTAGCCAAACGGATGCAGATACGCAGTATTTT. As protein: CAISRTSQTDADTQYF.

This clonotype was detected ten times or more. The CDR3 DNA sequence: TGTGCCAGTAGAGCGGGGGGAAGCACAGATACGCAGTATTTT. It translates to CASRAGGSTDTQYF. J is TRBJ2-3 and V is TRBV19; TRBD2 aligns across 9 bases. The germline V gene encodes CDR1 LNHDA and CDR2 SQIVND (reference sequence). Unmatched junction bases numbered 1, after V lost 6 bases and J lost 0 bases. CDR3 length equals 14 residues.

This clonotype has ten or more counts. The chain recombines TRBV4-1 with TRBJ2-7; TRBD1 agrees at 9 bases. The CDR3 runs to 14 residues. CDR1 and CDR2 (germline): MGHRA, YSYEKL. The V and J ends lost 4 bases and 5 bases, in that order; junction bases with no gene match: 6. CDR3 coding DNA: TGCGCCAGCAGCCCCCACAGGGGGCTCAACGAGCAGTACTTC. Its protein product is CASSPHRGLNEQYF.